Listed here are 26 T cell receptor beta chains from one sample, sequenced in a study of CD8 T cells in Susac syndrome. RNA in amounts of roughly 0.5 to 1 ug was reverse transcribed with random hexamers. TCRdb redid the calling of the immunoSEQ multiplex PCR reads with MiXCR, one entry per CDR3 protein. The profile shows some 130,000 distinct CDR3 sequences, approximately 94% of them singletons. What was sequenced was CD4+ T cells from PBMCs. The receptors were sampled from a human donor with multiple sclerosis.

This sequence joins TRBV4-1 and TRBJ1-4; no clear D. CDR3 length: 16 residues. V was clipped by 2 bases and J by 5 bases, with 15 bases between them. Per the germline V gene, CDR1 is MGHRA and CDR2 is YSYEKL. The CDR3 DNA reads TGCGCCAGCAGCCAAATCAAGGCAAGTCAGAATGAAAAACTGTTTTTT. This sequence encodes CASSQIKASQNEKLFF.

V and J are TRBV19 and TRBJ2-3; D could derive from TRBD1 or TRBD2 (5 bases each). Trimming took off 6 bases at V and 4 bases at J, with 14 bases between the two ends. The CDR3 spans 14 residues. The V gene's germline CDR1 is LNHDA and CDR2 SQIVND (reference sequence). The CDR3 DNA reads TGTGCCAGTAGCGTGGGCCTGGGACCAGATACGCAGTATTTT. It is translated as CASSVGLGPDTQYF.

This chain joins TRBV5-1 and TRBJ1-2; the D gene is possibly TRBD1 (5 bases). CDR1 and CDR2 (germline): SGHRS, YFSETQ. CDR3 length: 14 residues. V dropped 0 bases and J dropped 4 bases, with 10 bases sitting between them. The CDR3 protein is CASSLGQSFYGYTF. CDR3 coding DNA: TGCGCCAGCAGCTTGGGACAGAGCTTCTATGGCTACACCTTC.

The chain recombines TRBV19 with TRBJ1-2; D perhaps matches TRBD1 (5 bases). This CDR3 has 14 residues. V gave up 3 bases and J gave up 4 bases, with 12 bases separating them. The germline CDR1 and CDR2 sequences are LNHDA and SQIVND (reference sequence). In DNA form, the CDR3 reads TGTGCCAGTAGTATGACCGGGACCGTCTATGGCTACACCTTC. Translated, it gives CASSMTGTVYGYTF.

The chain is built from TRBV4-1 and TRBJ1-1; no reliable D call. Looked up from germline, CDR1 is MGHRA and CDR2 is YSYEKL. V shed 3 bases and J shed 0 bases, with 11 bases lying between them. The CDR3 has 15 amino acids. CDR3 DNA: TGCGCCAGCAGCCACCCAAGGATCATGAACACTGAAGCTTTCTTT. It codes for CASSHPRIMNTEAFF.

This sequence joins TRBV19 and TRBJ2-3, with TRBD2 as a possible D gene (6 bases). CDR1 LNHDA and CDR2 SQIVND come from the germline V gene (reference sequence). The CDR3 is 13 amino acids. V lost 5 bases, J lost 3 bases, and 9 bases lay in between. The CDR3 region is CASSLANTDTQYF. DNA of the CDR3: TGTGCCAGTAGTCTAGCGAATACAGATACGCAGTATTTT.

CDR3 DNA sequence: TGTGCCTGGAGCCGGGCCAGGGGCGGCGAGCAGTACTTC. Amino acid sequence: CAWSRARGGEQYF. The chain has TRBV30 and TRBJ2-7; D might be TRBD1 (6 bases). Germline V CDR1 and CDR2: GTSNPN, SVGIG (reference sequence). The CDR3 contains 13 residues. The ends were cut back, 3 bases at V and 6 bases at J, with 15 bases in the middle.

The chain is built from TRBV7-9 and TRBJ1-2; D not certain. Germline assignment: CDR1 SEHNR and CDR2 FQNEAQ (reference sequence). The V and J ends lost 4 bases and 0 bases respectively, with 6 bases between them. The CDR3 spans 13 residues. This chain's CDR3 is CASSSAANYGYTF. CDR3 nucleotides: TGTGCCAGCAGCTCCGCAGCTAACTATGGCTACACCTTC.

The CDR3 is CASSLRDPATNEKLFF. The CDR3 coding sequence is TGTGCCAGCAGTTTACGGGACCCTGCAACTAATGAAAAACTGTTTTTT. This chain uses TRBV12-3 or TRBV12-4 with TRBJ1-4, with D possibly being TRBD1 (5 bases). CDR3 length: 16 residues. The V end was cut by 2 bases, the J end by 0 bases, with 10 bases between.

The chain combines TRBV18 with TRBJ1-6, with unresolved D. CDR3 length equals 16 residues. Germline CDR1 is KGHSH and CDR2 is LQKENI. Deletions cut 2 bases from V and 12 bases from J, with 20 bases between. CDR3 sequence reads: CASSPDAVLILEPLHF. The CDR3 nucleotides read TGTGCCAGCTCACCAGACGCCGTTTTAATCCTGGAACCCCTCCACTTT.

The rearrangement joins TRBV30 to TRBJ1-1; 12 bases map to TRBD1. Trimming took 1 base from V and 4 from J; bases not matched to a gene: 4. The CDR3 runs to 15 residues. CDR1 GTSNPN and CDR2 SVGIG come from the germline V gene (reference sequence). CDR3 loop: CAWSARGQGATEAFF. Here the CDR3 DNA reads TGTGCCTGGAGTGCCCGGGGACAGGGGGCCACTGAAGCTTTCTTT.

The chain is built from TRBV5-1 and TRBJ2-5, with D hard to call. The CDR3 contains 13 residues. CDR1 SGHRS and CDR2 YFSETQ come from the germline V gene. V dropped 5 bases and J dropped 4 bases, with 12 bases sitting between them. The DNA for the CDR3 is TGCGCCAGCAGGGAAGGAAACGGAGAGACCCAGTACTTC. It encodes CASREGNGETQYF.

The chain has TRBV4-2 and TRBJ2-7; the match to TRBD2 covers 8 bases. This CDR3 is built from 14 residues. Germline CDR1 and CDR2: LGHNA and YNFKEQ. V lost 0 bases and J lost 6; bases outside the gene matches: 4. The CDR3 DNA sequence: TGTGCCAGCAGCCAAGAAACGGGGGGGCGCGAGCAGTACTTC. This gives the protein CASSQETGGREQYF.

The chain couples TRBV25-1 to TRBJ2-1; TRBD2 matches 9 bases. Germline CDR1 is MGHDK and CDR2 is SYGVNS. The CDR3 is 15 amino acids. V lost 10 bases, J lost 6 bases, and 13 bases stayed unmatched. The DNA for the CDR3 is TGTGCCACCAGGCCGACTAGCGGAGGGCGCAATGAGCAGTTCTTC. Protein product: CATRPTSGGRNEQFF. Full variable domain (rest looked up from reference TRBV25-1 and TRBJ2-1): EADIYQTPRYLVIGTGKKITLECSQTMGHDKMYWYQQDPGMELHLIHYSYGVNSTEKGDLSSESTVSRIRTEHFPLTLESARPSHTSQYLCATRPTSGGRNEQFFGPGTRLTVL.

CDR3 sequence: CASSPLQSSNYGYTF. In DNA, the CDR3 is TGTGCCAGCAGCCCTCTACAGAGCTCTAACTATGGCTACACCTTC. The chain has TRBV3-1 and TRBJ1-2; D ambiguous. With 4 bases removed from V and 0 bases from J, the gap between germline ends came to 12 bases. The germline CDR1 and CDR2 sequences are LGHDT and YNNKEL (reference sequence). The CDR3 has 15 residues.

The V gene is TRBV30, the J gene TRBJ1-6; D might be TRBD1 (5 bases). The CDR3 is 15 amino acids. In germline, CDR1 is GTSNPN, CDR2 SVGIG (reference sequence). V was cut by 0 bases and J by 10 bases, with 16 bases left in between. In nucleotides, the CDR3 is TGTGCCTGGAGTGTACTGAGACAGAGAGAATCACCCCTCCACTTT. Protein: CAWSVLRQRESPLHF.

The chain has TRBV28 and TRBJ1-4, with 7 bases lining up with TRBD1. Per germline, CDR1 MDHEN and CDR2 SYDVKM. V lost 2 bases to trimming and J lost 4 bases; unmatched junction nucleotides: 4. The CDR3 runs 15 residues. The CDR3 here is CASSLPGQHNEKLFF. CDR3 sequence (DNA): TGTGCCAGCAGTTTACCGGGACAGCATAATGAAAAACTGTTTTTT.

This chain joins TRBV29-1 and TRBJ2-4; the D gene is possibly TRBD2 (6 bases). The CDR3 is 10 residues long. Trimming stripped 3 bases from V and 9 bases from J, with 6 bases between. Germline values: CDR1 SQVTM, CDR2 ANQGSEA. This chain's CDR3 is CSVEEGIQYF. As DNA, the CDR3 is TGCAGCGTTGAGGAGGGCATTCAGTACTTC.

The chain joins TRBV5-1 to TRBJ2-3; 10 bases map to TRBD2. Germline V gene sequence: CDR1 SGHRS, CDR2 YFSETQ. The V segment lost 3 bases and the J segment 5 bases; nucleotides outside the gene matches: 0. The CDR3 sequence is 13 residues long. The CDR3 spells CASSSSGGDTQYF. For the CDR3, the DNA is TGCGCCAGCAGCTCTAGCGGGGGAGATACGCAGTATTTT.

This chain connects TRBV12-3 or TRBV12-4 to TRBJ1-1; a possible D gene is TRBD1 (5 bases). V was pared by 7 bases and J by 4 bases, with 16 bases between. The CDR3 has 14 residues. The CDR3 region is CASTLFLGATEAFF. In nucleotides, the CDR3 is TGTGCCAGCACCCTCTTTCTAGGGGCCACTGAAGCTTTCTTT.

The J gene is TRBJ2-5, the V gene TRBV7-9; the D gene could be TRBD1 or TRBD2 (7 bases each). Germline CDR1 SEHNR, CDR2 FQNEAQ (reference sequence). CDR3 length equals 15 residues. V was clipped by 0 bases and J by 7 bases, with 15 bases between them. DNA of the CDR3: TGTGCCAGCAGCTTAGCGGGCGGGAGACAGGGGACCCAGTACTTC. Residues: CASSLAGGRQGTQYF. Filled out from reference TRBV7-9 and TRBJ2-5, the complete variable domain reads DTGVSQNPRHKITKRGQNVTFRCDPISEHNRLYWYRQTLGQGPEFLTYFQNEAQLEKSRLLSDRFSAERPKGSFSTLEIQRTEQGDSAMYLCASSLAGGRQGTQYFGPGTRLLVL.

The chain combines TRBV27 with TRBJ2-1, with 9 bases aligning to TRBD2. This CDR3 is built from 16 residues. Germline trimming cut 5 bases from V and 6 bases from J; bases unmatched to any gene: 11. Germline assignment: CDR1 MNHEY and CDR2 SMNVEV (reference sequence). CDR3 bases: TGTGCCAGCAGTCCACTAAGTAGCGGGAGATCCAATGAGCAGTTCTTC. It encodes CASSPLSSGRSNEQFF.

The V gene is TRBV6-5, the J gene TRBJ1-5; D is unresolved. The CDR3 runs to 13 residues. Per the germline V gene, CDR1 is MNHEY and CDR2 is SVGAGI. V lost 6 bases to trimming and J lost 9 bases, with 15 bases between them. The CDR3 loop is CASSPTSRGPQHF. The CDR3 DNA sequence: TGTGCCAGCAGCCCAACCTCACGGGGGCCCCAGCATTTT.

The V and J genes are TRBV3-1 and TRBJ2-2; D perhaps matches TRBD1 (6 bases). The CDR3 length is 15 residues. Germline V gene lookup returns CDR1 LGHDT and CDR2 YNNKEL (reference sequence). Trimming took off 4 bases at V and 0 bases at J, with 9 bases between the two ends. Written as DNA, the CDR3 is TGTGCCAGCAGCCTAGGGGGTCCGAACACCGGGGAGCTGTTTTTT. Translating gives CASSLGGPNTGELFF.

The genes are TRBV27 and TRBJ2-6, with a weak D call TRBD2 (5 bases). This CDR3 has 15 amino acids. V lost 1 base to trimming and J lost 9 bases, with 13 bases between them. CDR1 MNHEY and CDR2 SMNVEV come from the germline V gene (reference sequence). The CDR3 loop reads CASSLWRNPDNVLTF. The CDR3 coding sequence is TGTGCCAGCAGTTTATGGAGGAACCCAGACAACGTCCTGACTTTC.

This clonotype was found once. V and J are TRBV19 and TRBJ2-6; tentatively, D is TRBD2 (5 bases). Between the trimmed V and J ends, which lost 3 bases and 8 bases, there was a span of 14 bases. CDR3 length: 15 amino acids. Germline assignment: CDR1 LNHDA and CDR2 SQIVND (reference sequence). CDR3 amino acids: CASSMLGPGTNVLTF. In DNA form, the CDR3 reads TGTGCCAGTAGTATGTTAGGCCCGGGGACCAACGTCCTGACTTTC. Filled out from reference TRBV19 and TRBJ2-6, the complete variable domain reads DGGITQSPKYLFRKEGQNVTLSCEQNLNHDAMYWYRQDPGQGLRLIYYSQIVNDFQKGDIAEGYSVSREKKESFPLTVTSAQKNPTAFYLCASSMLGPGTNVLTFGAGSRLTVL.